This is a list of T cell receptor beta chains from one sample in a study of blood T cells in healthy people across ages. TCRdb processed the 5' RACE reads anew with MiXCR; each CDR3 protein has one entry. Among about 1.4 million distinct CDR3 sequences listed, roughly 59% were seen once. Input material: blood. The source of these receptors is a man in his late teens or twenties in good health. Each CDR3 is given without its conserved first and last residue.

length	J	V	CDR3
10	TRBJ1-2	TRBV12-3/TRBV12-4	ASSPGVSGYT
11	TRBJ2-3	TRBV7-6	ASSSTSPDTQY
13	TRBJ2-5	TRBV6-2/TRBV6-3	ASSPGTSDQETQY
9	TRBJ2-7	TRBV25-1	ASSTMYEQY
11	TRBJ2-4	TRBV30	AWSPGLGNEQY
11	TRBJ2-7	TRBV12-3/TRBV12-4	ASSSPDSYEQY
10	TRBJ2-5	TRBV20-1	SAPPDQETQY
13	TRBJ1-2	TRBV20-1	SARGGAGMLYGYT
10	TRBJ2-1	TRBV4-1	ASTSDGNEQF
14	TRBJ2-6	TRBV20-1	SASLGLQSGANVLT
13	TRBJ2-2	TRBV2	ASVATGINTGELF
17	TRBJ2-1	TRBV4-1	ASSQDRASGHPDYNEQF
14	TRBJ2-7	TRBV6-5	ASSSPTGTDPYEQY
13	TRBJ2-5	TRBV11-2	ASSLVRPNQETQY
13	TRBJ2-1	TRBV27	ASSFSGLGNNEQF
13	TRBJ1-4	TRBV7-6	ASRANRAPNEKLF
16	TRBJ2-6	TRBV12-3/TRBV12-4	ASSLHSGGVSGANVLT
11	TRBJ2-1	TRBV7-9	ASSPPGFNEQF
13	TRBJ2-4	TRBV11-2	ASSLVGLADSQQY
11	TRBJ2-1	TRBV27	ASRPGLAQKQF
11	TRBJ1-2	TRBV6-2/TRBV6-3	ASRSGQGNGYT
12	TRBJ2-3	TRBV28	AGSSRFRTDTQY
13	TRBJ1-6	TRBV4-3	ASSQTSTGNSPLH
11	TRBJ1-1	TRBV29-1	SIRGQLDTEAF
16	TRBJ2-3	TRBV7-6	ASSSGLALEPGTDTQY
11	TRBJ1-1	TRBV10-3	AIRQGAGTEAF
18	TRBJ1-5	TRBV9	ASRALPRTAGGVCNQPQH
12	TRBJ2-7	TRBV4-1	ASSQVLRGNEQY
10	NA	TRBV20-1	SASWDNYEQY
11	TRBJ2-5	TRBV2	ASSEARGETQY
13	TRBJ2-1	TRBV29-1	SVEDLTATYNEQF
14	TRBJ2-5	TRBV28	ASSFPRDRDSYEQY
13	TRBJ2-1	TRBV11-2	ASSPLAGGKIEQF
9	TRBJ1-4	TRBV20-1	SAPLGEKLF
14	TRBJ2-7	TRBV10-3	AISESGGQGNYEQY
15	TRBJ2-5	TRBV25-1	ASSEWGTGGQQETQY
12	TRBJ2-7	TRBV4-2	ASSEDASSYEQY
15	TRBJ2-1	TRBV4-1	ASSESSGRARYNEQF
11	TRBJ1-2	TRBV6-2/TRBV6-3	AGRGIGNYGYT
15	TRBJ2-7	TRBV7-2	ASSLRSLAGGSYEQY
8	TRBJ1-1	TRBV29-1	SGGDWGAF
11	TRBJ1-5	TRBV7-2	ASSIDSYQPQH
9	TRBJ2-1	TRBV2	ASRPGGEQF
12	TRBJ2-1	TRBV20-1	SAPPKGSYNEQF
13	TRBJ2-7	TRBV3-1	ASRLTSGGAYEQY
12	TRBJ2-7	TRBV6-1	ASSESGGRHEQY
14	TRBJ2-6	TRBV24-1	ATSDDRLSGANVLT
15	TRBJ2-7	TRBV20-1	SARDPYRDYNYYEQY
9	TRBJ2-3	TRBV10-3	AIRRTDTQY
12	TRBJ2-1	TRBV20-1	SAKSRVGYNEQF
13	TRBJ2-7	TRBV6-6	ASSYFPTGVYEQY
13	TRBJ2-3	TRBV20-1	SANRLAGSTDTQY
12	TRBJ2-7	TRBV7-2	ASSLAPSSPEQY